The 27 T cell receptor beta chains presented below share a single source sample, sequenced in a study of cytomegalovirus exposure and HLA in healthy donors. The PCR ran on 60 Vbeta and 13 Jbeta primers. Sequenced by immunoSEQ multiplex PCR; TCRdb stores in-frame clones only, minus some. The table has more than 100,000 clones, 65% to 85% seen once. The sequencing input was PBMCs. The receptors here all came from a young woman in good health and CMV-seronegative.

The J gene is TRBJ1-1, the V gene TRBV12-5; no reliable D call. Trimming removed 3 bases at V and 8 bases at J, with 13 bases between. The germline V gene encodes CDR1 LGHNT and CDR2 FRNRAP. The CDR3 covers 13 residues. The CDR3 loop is CASGLHDYVEAFF. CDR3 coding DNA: TGTGCTAGTGGTTTACACGATTATGTGGAAGCTTTCTTT.

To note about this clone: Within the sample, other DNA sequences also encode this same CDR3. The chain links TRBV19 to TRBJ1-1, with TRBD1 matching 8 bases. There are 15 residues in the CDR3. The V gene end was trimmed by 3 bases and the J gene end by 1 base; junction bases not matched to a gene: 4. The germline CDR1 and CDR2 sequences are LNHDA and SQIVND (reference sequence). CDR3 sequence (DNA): TGTGCCAGTAGTATCGGCGGGACAGGGAACACTGAAGCTTTCTTT. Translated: CASSIGGTGNTEAFF.

CDR3 region: CASSQGESRTEAFF. The CDR3 bases are TGCGCCAGCAGCCAAGGGGAGTCGCGCACTGAAGCTTTCTTT. The V call is TRBV4-1, the J call TRBJ1-1; D gene unclear. CDR3 length: 14 residues. CDR1 is MGHRA, CDR2 YSYEKL, per germline. The V end lost 1 base, the J end lost 4 bases, and 10 bases lay between the germline ends.

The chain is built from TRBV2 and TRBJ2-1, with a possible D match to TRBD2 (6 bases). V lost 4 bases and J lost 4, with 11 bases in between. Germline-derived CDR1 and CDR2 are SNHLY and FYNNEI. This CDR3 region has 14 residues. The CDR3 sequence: CASSGSSAYNEQFF. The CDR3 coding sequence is TGTGCCAGCAGTGGGTCTAGCGCGTACAATGAGCAGTTCTTC.

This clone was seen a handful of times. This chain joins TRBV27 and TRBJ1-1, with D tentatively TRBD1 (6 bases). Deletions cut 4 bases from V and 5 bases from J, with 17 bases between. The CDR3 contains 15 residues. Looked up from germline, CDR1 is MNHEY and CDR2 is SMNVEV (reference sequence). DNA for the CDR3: TGTGCCAGCAGTTGGGAAACAGGGAGGGGAACTGAAGCTTTCTTT. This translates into CASSWETGRGTEAFF.

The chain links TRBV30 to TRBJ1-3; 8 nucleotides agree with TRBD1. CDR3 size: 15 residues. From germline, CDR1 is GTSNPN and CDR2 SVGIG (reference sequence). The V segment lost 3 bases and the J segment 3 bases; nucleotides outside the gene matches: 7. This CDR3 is CAWRYQGAGGNTIYF. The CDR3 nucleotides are TGTGCCTGGAGATACCAGGGGGCAGGTGGAAACACCATATATTTT. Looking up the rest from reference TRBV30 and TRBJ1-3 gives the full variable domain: SQTIHQWPATLVQPVGSPLSLECTVEGTSNPNLYWYRQAAGRGLQLLFYSVGIGQISSEVPQNLSASRPQDRQFILSSKKLLLSDSGFYLCAWRYQGAGGNTIYFGEGSWLTVV.

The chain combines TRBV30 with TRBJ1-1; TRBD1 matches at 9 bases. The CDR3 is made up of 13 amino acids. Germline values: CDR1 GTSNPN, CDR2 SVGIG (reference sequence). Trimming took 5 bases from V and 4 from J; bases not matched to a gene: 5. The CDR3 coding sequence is TGTGCCTGGGAGACAGGGGGGCTCACTGAAGCTTTCTTT. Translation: CAWETGGLTEAFF.

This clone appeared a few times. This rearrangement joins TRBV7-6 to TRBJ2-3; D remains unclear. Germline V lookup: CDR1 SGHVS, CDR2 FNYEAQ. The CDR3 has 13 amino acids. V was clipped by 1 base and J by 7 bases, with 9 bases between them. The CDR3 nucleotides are TGTGCCAGCAGCTTAGGTGTGACATATACGCAGTATTTT. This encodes CASSLGVTYTQYF.

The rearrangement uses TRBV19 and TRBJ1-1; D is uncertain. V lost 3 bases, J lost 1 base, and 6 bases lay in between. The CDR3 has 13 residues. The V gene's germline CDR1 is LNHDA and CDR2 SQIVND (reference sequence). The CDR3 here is CASSMLWNTEAFF. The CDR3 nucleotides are TGTGCCAGTAGTATGTTATGGAACACTGAAGCTTTCTTT.

CDR3 residues: CAISESRETQYF. In nucleotides, the CDR3 is TGTGCCATCAGTGAGTCGAGGGAGACCCAGTACTTC. The chain recombines TRBV10-3 with TRBJ2-5, with D unresolved. Germline V lookup: CDR1 ENHRY, CDR2 SYGVKD. CDR3 length: 12 residues. V dropped 0 bases and J dropped 5 bases, with 4 bases sitting between them.

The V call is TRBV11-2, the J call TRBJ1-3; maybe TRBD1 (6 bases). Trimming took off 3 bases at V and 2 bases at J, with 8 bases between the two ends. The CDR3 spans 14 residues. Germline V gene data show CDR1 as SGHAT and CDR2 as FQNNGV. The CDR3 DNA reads TGTGCCAGCAGCTTTGGACAGACTGGAAACACCATATATTTT. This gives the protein CASSFGQTGNTIYF.

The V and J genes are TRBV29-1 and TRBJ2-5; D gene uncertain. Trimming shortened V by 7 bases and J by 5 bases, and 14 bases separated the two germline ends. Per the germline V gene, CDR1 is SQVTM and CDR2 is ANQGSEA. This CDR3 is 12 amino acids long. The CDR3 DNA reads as TGCAGCGCCGACTCGGGTGGGGAGACCCAGTACTTC. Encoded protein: CSADSGGETQYF. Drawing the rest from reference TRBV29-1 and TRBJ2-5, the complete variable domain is SAVISQKPSRDICQRGTSLTIQCQVDSQVTMMFWYRQQPGQSLTLIATANQGSEATYESGFVIDKFPISRPNLTFSTLTVSNMSPEDSSIYLCSADSGGETQYFGPGTRLLVL.

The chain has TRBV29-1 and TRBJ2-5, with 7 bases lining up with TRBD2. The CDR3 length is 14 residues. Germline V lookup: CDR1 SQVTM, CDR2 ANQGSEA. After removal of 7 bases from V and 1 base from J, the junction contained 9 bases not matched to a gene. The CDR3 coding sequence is TGCAGCGCCCCGAGGGAGGGAGGCCAAGAGACCCAGTACTTC. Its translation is CSAPREGGQETQYF.

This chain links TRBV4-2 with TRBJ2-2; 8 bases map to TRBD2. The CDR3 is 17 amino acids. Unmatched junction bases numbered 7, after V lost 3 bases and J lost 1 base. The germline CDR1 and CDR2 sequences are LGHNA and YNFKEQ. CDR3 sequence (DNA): TGTGCCAGCAGCCAGACTCGGGGGGGTAGGAACACCGGGGAGCTGTTTTTT. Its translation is CASSQTRGGRNTGELFF.

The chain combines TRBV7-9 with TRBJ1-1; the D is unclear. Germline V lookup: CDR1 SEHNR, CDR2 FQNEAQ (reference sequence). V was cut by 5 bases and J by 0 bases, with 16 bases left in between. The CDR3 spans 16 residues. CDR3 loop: CASSPPRVGLNTEAFF. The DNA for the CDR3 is TGTGCCAGCAGCCCGCCGAGGGTCGGCCTGAACACTGAAGCTTTCTTT.

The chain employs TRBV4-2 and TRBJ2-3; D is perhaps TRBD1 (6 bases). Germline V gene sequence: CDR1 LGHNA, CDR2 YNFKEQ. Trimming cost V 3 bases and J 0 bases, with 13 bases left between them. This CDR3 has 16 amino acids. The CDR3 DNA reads TGTGCCAGCAGCCACGGGACAACTCTAAGCACAGATACGCAGTATTTT. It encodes CASSHGTTLSTDTQYF.

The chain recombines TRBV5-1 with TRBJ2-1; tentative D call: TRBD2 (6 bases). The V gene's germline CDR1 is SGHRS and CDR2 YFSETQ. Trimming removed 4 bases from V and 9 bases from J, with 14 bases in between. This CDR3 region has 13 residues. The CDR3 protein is CASSRLDNSEQFF. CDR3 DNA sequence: TGCGCCAGCAGCAGACTAGATAATAGTGAGCAGTTCTTC.

CDR3 bases: TGCGCCAGCAGTGAGGCTCGTGGGGGCCGGCGGACCTATGGCTACACCTTC. It specifies CASSEARGGRRTYGYTF. J is TRBJ1-2 and V is TRBV10-2; TRBD1 might be the D (6 bases). This CDR3 contains 17 residues. V shed 2 bases and J shed 4 bases, with 20 bases lying between them. Germline V gene data show CDR1 as WSHSY and CDR2 as SAAADI.

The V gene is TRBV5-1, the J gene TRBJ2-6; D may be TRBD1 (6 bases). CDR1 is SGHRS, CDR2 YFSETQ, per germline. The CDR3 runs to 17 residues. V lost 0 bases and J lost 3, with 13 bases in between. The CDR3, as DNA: TGCGCCAGCAGCTTGGAGGGGGTTATGCGTGGGGCCAACGTCCTGACTTTC. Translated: CASSLEGVMRGANVLTF. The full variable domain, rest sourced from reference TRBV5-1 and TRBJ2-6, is KAGVTQTPRYLIKTRGQQVTLSCSPISGHRSVSWYQQTPGQGLQFLFEYFSETQRNKGNFPGRFSGRQFSNSRSEMNVSTLELGDSALYLCASSLEGVMRGANVLTFGAGSRLTVL.

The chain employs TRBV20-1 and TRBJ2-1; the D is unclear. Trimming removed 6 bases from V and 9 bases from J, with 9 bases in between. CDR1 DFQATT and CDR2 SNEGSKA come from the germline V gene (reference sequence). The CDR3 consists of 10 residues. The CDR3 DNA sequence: TGCAGTGCGGGCATTGGTGAGCAGTTCTTC. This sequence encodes CSAGIGEQFF.

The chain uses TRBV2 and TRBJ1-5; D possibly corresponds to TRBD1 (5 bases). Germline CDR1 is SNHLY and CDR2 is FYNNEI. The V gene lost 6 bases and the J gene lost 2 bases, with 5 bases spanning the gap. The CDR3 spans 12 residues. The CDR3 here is CASRQGNQPQHF. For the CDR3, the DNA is TGTGCCAGCAGACAGGGCAATCAGCCCCAGCATTTT.

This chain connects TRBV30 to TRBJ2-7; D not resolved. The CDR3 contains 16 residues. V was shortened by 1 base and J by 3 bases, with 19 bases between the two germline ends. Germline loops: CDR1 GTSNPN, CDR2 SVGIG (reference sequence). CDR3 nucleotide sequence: TGTGCCTGGAGTGCTCCCTCCCTTGTGAGCCTCTACGAGCAGTACTTC. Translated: CAWSAPSLVSLYEQYF.

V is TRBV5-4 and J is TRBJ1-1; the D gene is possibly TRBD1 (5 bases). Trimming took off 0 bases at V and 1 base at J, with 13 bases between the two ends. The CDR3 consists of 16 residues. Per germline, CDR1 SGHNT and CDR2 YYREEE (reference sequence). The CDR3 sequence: CASSLDRFDSNTEAFF. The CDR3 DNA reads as TGTGCCAGCAGCTTGGACAGGTTTGATTCGAACACTGAAGCTTTCTTT.

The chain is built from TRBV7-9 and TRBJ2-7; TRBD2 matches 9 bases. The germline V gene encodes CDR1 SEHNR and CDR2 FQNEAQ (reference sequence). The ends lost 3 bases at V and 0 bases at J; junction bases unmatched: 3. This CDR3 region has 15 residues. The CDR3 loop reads CASSFSLAGSYEQYF. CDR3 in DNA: TGTGCCAGCAGCTTTTCACTAGCGGGCTCCTACGAGCAGTACTTC.

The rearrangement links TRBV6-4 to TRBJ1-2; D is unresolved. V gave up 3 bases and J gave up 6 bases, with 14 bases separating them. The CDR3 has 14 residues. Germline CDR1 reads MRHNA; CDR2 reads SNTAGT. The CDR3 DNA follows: TGTGCCAGCAGTGAGGACGGAGGATTGGATGGCTACACCTTC. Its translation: CASSEDGGLDGYTF.

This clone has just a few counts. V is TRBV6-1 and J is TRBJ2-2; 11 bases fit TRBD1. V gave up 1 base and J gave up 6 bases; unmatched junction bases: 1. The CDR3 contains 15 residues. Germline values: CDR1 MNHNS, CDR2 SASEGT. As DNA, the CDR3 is TGTGCCAGCAGTGAAGGGACAGGGGGCGCCGGGGAGCTGTTTTTT. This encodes CASSEGTGGAGELFF.

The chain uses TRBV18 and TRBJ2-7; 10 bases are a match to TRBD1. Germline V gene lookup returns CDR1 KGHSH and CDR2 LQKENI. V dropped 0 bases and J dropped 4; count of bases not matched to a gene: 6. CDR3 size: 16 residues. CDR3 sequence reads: CASSPPGGQGVYEQYF. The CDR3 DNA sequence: TGTGCCAGCTCACCACCGGGAGGACAGGGGGTATACGAGCAGTACTTC.